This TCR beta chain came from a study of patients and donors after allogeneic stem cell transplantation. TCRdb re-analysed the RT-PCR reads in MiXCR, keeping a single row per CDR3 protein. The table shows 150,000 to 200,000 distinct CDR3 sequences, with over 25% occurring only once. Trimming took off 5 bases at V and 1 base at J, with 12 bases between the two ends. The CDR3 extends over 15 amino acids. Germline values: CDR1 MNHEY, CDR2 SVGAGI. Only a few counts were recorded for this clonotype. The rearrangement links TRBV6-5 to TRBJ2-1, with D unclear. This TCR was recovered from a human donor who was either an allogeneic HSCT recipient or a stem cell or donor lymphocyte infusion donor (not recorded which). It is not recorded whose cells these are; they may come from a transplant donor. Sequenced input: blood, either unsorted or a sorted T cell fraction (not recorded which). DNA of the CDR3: TGTGCCAGCAGTCCCCCTGGTCTGTCCTACAATGAGCAGTTCTTC. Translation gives CASSPPGLSYNEQFF.